These 30 T cell receptor beta chains were all obtained from the same sample, sequenced in a study of cytomegalovirus exposure and HLA in healthy donors. The PCR employed 60 Vbeta primers together with 13 Jbeta primers. TCRdb keeps only in-frame clones here, not all; method: immunoSEQ multiplex PCR. This sample carries some 120,000 clones, about four fifths of them seen once, and the ten largest clones take 2% to 2.5%. Sequenced material: PBMCs. Every receptor here comes from a woman between 40 and 55 years old in good health and CMV-seronegative.

The chain links TRBV18 to TRBJ1-3; D not certain. Trimming left V 3 bases short and J 3 bases short, with 21 bases between. This CDR3 contains 18 residues. Germline values: CDR1 KGHSH, CDR2 LQKENI. CDR3 sequence reads: CASSPPPARGEFGNTIYF. In DNA form, the CDR3 reads TGTGCCAGCTCACCCCCACCGGCGCGGGGTGAGTTTGGAAACACCATATATTTT.

This rearrangement joins TRBV7-6 to TRBJ1-2; the D is unclear. V lost 4 bases and J 3 bases, leaving 12 bases between the germline ends. The CDR3 extends over 14 amino acids. The germline V gene encodes CDR1 SGHVS and CDR2 FNYEAQ. The CDR3 sequence: CASSSGRDHYGYTF. CDR3 bases: TGTGCCAGCAGCTCAGGTCGCGACCACTATGGCTACACCTTC.

This chain links TRBV19 with TRBJ1-3, with a weak D call TRBD1 (6 bases). CDR1 is LNHDA and CDR2 is SQIVND in the germline V gene (reference sequence). This CDR3 is 14 amino acids long. V was shortened by 7 bases and J by 4 bases, with 14 bases between the two germline ends. This CDR3 is CASTSAGAGNTIYF. CDR3 sequence (DNA): TGTGCCAGTACCTCGGCGGGGGCGGGAAACACCATATATTTT.

This clone was found once. The chain employs TRBV11-1 and TRBJ2-1; perhaps TRBD2 as D (6 bases). The CDR3 length is 14 residues. Germline CDR1 reads SGHAT; CDR2 reads FQDESV (reference sequence). Between the trimmed V and J ends, which lost 5 bases and 3 bases, there was a span of 11 bases. CDR3 DNA sequence: TGTGCCAGCAGCCCGGGACTCGGCTACAATGAGCAGTTCTTC. It codes for CASSPGLGYNEQFF.

The chain combines TRBV10-1 with TRBJ2-7, with D unclear. CDR1 is WNHNN, CDR2 SYGVQD, per germline (reference sequence). The CDR3 extends over 14 amino acids. V dropped 2 bases and J dropped 3 bases, with 11 bases sitting between them. The CDR3 DNA is TGCGCCAGCAGTGAGGGTGACACCCACTACGAGCAGTACTTC. Its translation is CASSEGDTHYEQYF.

V is TRBV7-6 and J is TRBJ2-5; no clear D. Trimming pared 3 bases from V and 4 bases from J, leaving 9 bases between. The germline gives CDR1 SGHVS, CDR2 FNYEAQ. The CDR3 consists of 13 residues. The DNA for the CDR3 is TGTGCCAGCAGCTTCTCCAATAGAGAGACCCAGTACTTC. Translated, it gives CASSFSNRETQYF.

The rearrangement joins TRBV12-5 to TRBJ2-2; TRBD1 is a possible D gene (5 bases). V lost 0 bases to trimming and J lost 4 bases, with 12 bases between them. Per the germline V gene, CDR1 is LGHNT and CDR2 is FRNRAP. The CDR3 has 16 residues. The CDR3 here is CASGLVVDISTGELFF. The CDR3 DNA is TGTGCTAGTGGTTTGGTCGTGGACATTTCCACCGGGGAGCTGTTTTTT.

The chain uses TRBV19 and TRBJ2-1; 8 bases map to TRBD2. V trimming: 4 bases; J trimming: 4 bases; junction bases outside the gene matches: 6. Germline CDR1 reads LNHDA; CDR2 reads SQIVND (reference sequence). This CDR3 is built from 15 residues. The CDR3 DNA sequence: TGTGCCAGTAGTACAACTAGCGGTGGATACAATGAGCAGTTCTTC. This translates into CASSTTSGGYNEQFF.

Comment on this clone: Other DNA sequences in the same sample also yield this CDR3. The V call is TRBV15, the J call TRBJ2-4; tentatively, D is TRBD1 (5 bases). CDR1 is LNHNV, CDR2 YYDKDF, per germline (reference sequence). The CDR3 spans 14 residues. V lost 1 base and J lost 6, with 10 bases in between. DNA of the CDR3: TGTGCCACCAGCAGAGTTCGGCAGGGAAACATTCAGTACTTC. Amino acid sequence: CATSRVRQGNIQYF.

This clone came up once. V usage is TRBV5-4 and J usage is TRBJ2-7; 11 nucleotides agree with TRBD2. CDR3 length: 15 amino acids. Germline CDR1 and CDR2: SGHNT and YYREEE (reference sequence). V shed 2 bases, J shed 3 bases, and the junction held 4 bases outside the gene matches. CDR3 region: CASSLSTSGSYEQYF. DNA for the CDR3: TGTGCCAGCAGCTTAAGTACTAGCGGGAGCTACGAGCAGTACTTC.

This clone was recorded a few times. V and J are TRBV7-9 and TRBJ1-4; D remains ambiguous. This CDR3 has 14 amino acids. Between the trimmed V and J ends, which lost 1 base and 8 bases, there was a span of 11 bases. Looked up from germline, CDR1 is SEHNR and CDR2 is FQNEAQ (reference sequence). CDR3 coding DNA: TGTGCCAGCAGCTTAGTTCAATCGAGGGAAAAACTGTTTTTT. It specifies CASSLVQSREKLFF.

V usage is TRBV6-5 and J usage is TRBJ2-7; 8 bases fit TRBD1. Losses at the gene ends were 5 bases for V and 2 bases for J; bases not matched to a gene: 2. The CDR3 runs to 13 residues. Germline CDR1 reads MNHEY; CDR2 reads SVGAGI. Written as DNA, the CDR3 is TGTGCCAGCAGTAAGGGACAGGCCTACGAGCAGTACTTC. Its translation is CASSKGQAYEQYF.

The rearrangement links TRBV6-6 to TRBJ1-2; tentative D call: TRBD1 (6 bases). Trimming took 5 bases from V and 5 from J, leaving 12 bases between them. CDR3 size: 13 residues. CDR1 and CDR2 (germline): MNHNY, SVGAGI (reference sequence). In nucleotides, the CDR3 is TGTGCCAGCAGTAACAGGGATGGTTATGGCTACACCTTC. As protein: CASSNRDGYGYTF.

The chain is built from TRBV7-8 and TRBJ2-1; D unresolved. V dropped 5 bases and J dropped 8 bases, with 10 bases sitting between them. Germline assignment: CDR1 SGHVS and CDR2 FQNEAQ. The CDR3 totals 12 residues. The CDR3, as DNA: TGTGCCAGCAGCCTTACTGTTGATGAGCAGTTCTTC. This translates into CASSLTVDEQFF. Looking up the rest from reference TRBV7-8 and TRBJ2-1 gives the full variable domain: GAGVSQSPRYKVAKRGQDVALRCDPISGHVSLFWYQQALGQGPEFLTYFQNEAQLDKSGLPSDRFFAERPEGSVSTLKIQRTQQEDSAVYLCASSLTVDEQFFGPGTRLTVL.

This clone is a singleton in its sample. The rearrangement uses TRBV5-4 and TRBJ1-1; 9 bases map to TRBD1. Germline loops: CDR1 SGHNT, CDR2 YYREEE (reference sequence). The CDR3 has 15 amino acids. V was pared by 4 bases and J by 1 base, with 5 bases of the junction left unmatched. The CDR3 bases are TGTGCCAGCAGCGGGGGGGACAGGGCGAACACTGAAGCTTTCTTT. Translating it yields CASSGGDRANTEAFF.

CDR3 amino acids: CASSRTGEYQPQHF. The CDR3 DNA reads as TGTGCCAGCAGTCGGACAGGGGAGTATCAGCCCCAGCATTTT. The chain is built from TRBV2 and TRBJ1-5, with 9 bases identical to TRBD1. The CDR3 has 14 amino acids. V lost 5 bases and J lost 5; bases outside the gene matches: 4. Germline V lookup: CDR1 SNHLY, CDR2 FYNNEI. The full variable domain, in which reference TRBV2 and TRBJ1-5 provide the parts outside the CDR3, is EPEVTQTPSHQVTQMGQEVILRCVPISNHLYFYWYRQILGQKVEFLVSFYNNEISEKSEIFDDQFSVERPDGSNFTLKIRSTKLEDSAMYFCASSRTGEYQPQHFGDGTRLSIL.

The CDR3 region is CASSTYQGRMNTEAFF. The CDR3 nucleotides are TGTGCCAGCAGCACGTACCAGGGTAGAATGAACACTGAAGCTTTCTTT. V is TRBV14 and J is TRBJ1-1; maybe TRBD1 (5 bases). Between the trimmed V and J ends, which lost 5 bases and 0 bases, there was a span of 16 bases. This CDR3 has 16 amino acids. The germline V gene has CDR1 SGHDN and CDR2 FVKESK.

This chain connects TRBV2 to TRBJ1-4; 10 bases are a match to TRBD1. Trimming removed 5 bases from V and 7 bases from J; junction bases left unmatched: 7. The CDR3 has 15 amino acids. CDR1 and CDR2 (germline): SNHLY, FYNNEI. The CDR3 region is CASSYGTGEAEKLFF. The CDR3 bases are TGTGCCAGCAGTTACGGGACAGGGGAGGCTGAAAAACTGTTTTTT.

The rearrangement links TRBV2 to TRBJ1-1; 7 nucleotides line up with TRBD1. Germline V gives CDR1 SNHLY, CDR2 FYNNEI. Trimming at V came to 4 bases and at J to 6 bases, leaving 5 bases not matched to a gene. This CDR3 comprises 13 residues. The CDR3 protein is CASSGQGVAEAFF. The CDR3 region has the DNA TGTGCCAGCAGTGGACAGGGTGTTGCTGAAGCTTTCTTT.

This chain uses TRBV27 with TRBJ2-3, with TRBD2 identical over 12 bases. The CDR3 runs 16 residues. Germline assignment: CDR1 MNHEY and CDR2 SMNVEV (reference sequence). The V and J ends lost 4 bases and 5 bases, in that order; junction bases with no gene match: 7. CDR3 residues: CASSSLAGGSRDTQYF. For the CDR3, the DNA is TGTGCCAGCAGTTCGCTAGCGGGGGGGAGCCGAGATACGCAGTATTTT.

V gene TRBV5-5 combines with J gene TRBJ2-3, with TRBD1 identical over 9 bases. CDR1 is SGHKS, CDR2 YYEKEE, per germline (reference sequence). CDR3 size: 14 residues. V lost 3 bases, J lost 9 bases, and 8 bases stayed unmatched. The CDR3 sequence is CASSSISGTGTQYF. DNA for the CDR3: TGTGCCAGCAGCTCGATCTCCGGGACAGGGACGCAGTATTTT. The variable domain in full, with the rest retrieved from reference TRBV5-5 and TRBJ2-3, is DAGVTQSPTHLIKTRGQQVTLRCSPISGHKSVSWYQQVLGQGPQFIFQYYEKEERGRGNFPDRFSARQFPNYSSELNVNALLLGDSALYLCASSSISGTGTQYFGPGTRLTVL.

The table lists this clone with a few counts. The V and J genes are TRBV5-6 and TRBJ1-1, with 9 bases that match TRBD1. The length of the CDR3 is 14 residues. Germline CDR1 is SGHDT and CDR2 is YYEEEE. Losses at the gene ends were 2 bases for V and 4 bases for J; bases not matched to a gene: 3. This CDR3 reads CASSFGTGRTEAFF. The DNA of the CDR3 is TGTGCCAGCAGCTTTGGGACAGGGCGCACTGAAGCTTTCTTT.

The chain employs TRBV11-1 and TRBJ2-3, with D perhaps matching TRBD1 (6 bases). This CDR3 has 16 amino acids. Germline CDR1 SGHAT, CDR2 FQDESV (reference sequence). The ends were cut back, 5 bases at V and 0 bases at J, with 15 bases in the middle. CDR3 in DNA: TGTGCCAGCAGCAGTCGCTTGAGGGGGAGCACAGATACGCAGTATTTT. As protein: CASSSRLRGSTDTQYF.

This sequence joins TRBV5-4 and TRBJ1-1; 12 bases fit TRBD1. Germline V lookup: CDR1 SGHNT, CDR2 YYREEE (reference sequence). Germline trimming cut 2 bases from V and 4 bases from J; bases unmatched to any gene: 6. This CDR3 region has 16 residues. The CDR3 reads CASSFRDRGPFTEAFF. CDR3 DNA sequence: TGTGCCAGCAGCTTCAGGGACAGGGGGCCTTTCACTGAAGCTTTCTTT.

CDR3 sequence reads: CASSLPPVGAFF. The DNA of the CDR3 is TGTGCCAGCAGTTTACCCCCGGTCGGAGCTTTCTTT. The chain recombines TRBV28 with TRBJ1-1; D not resolved. V gave up 2 bases and J gave up 10 bases, with 11 bases separating them. The CDR3 sequence is 12 residues long. Germline CDR1 is MDHEN and CDR2 is SYDVKM.

J is TRBJ1-1 and V is TRBV14; tentative D call: TRBD1 (5 bases). The CDR3 spans 15 residues. The V gene's germline CDR1 is SGHDN and CDR2 FVKESK. Trimming shortened V by 4 bases and J by 0 bases, and 12 bases separated the two germline ends. This chain's CDR3 is CASSPFGAMNTEAFF. In DNA form, the CDR3 reads TGTGCCAGCAGCCCCTTTGGGGCTATGAACACTGAAGCTTTCTTT.

The chain joins TRBV28 to TRBJ2-3; 7 bases fit TRBD2. Per germline, CDR1 MDHEN and CDR2 SYDVKM. The CDR3 length is 16 residues. The junction had 11 bases not matched to a gene; V was cut back by 2 bases and J by 6 bases. The CDR3 loop reads CASSLVWAGVMDTQYF. CDR3 in DNA: TGTGCCAGCAGTTTAGTATGGGCGGGAGTGATGGATACGCAGTATTTT.

The genes are TRBV7-3 and TRBJ1-2, with 9 bases fitting TRBD1. The length of the CDR3 is 16 residues. V lost 1 base and J lost 2; bases outside the gene matches: 5. The V gene's germline CDR1 is SGHTA and CDR2 FQGTGA. This CDR3 is CASSLIGGTGNYGYTF. The CDR3 DNA reads as TGTGCCAGCAGCTTAATAGGGGGGACAGGGAACTATGGCTACACCTTC.

The gene calls are TRBV18 and TRBJ2-2; no reliable D call. Germline CDR1 and CDR2: KGHSH and LQKENI. The CDR3 runs 13 residues. Trimming removed 3 bases at V and 7 bases at J, with 9 bases between. This chain's CDR3 is CASSPSFGGELFF. The DNA for the CDR3 is TGTGCCAGCTCACCGAGTTTCGGCGGGGAGCTGTTTTTT.

This chain joins TRBV28 and TRBJ2-3, with D possibly matching TRBD1 (6 bases). In germline, CDR1 is MDHEN, CDR2 SYDVKM. This CDR3 has 15 residues. V lost 3 bases to trimming and J lost 3 bases, with 13 bases between them. As DNA, the CDR3 is TGTGCCAGCAGTTTTTCCAGGGGTAGGACAGATACGCAGTATTTT. As protein: CASSFSRGRTDTQYF.